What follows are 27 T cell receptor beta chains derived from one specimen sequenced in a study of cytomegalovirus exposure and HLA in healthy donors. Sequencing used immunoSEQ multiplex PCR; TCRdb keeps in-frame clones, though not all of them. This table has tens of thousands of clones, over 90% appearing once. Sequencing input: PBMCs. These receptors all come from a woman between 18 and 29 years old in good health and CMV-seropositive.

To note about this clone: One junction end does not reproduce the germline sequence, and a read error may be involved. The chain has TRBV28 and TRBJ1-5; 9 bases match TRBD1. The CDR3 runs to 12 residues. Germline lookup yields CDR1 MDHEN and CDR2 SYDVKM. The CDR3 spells CASTGGKQPQHF. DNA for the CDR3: TGTGCCTCCACAGGGGGCAAACAGCCCCAGCATTTT. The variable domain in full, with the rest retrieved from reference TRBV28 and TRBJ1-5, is DVKVTQSSRYLVKRTGEKVFLECVQDMDHENMFWYRQDPGLGLRLIYFSYDVKMKEKGDIPEGYSVSREKKERFSLILESASTNQTSMYLCASTGGKQPQHFGDGTRLSIL.

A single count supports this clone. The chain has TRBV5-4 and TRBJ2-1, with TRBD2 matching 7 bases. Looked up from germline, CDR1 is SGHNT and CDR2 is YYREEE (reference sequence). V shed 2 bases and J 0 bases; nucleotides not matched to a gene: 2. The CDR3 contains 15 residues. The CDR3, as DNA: TGTGCCAGCAGCTTCGAGCGGGACTCCTACAATGAGCAGTTCTTC. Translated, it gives CASSFERDSYNEQFF.

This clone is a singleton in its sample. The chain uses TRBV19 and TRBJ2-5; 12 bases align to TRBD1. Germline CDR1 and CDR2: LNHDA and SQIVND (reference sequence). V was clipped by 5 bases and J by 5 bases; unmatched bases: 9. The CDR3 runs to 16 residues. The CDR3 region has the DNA TGTGCCAGTAGTTCACGGGACAGGGGGCGGCGGGAGACCCAGTACTTC. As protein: CASSSRDRGRRETQYF.

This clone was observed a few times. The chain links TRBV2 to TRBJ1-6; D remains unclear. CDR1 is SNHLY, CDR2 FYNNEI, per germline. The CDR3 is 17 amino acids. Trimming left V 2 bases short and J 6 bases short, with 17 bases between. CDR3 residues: CASSESRLGRGNSPLHF. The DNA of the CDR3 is TGTGCCAGCAGTGAATCCCGATTAGGACGGGGTAATTCACCCCTCCACTTT.

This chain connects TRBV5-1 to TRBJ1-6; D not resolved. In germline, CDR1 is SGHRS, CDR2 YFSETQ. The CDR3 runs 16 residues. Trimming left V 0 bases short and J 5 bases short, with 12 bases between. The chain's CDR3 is CASSLDGGRNNSPLHF. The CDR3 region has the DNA TGCGCCAGCAGCTTGGATGGAGGAAGAAATAATTCACCCCTCCACTTT.

CDR3 in amino acids: CASSYEINQPQHF. In DNA form, the CDR3 reads TGTGCCAGCAGTTACGAGATTAATCAGCCCCAGCATTTT. J is TRBJ1-5 and V is TRBV6-6; no clear D. Germline lookup yields CDR1 MNHNY and CDR2 SVGAGI (reference sequence). Trimming took off 2 bases at V and 4 bases at J, with 6 bases between the two ends. The CDR3 is 13 residues long.

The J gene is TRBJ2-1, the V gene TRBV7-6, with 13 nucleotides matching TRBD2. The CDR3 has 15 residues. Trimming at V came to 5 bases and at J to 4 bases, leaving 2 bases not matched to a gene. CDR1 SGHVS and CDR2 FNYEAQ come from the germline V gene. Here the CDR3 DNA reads TGTGCCAGCAGCCCGGGACTAGCGGGGTACAATGAGCAGTTCTTC. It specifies CASSPGLAGYNEQFF.

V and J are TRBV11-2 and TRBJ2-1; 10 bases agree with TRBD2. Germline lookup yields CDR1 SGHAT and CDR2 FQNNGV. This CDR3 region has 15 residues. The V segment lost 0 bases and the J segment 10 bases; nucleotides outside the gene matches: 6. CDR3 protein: CASSLDFLAGGEQFF. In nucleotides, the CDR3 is TGTGCCAGCAGCTTAGATTTTTTAGCGGGAGGAGAGCAGTTCTTC.

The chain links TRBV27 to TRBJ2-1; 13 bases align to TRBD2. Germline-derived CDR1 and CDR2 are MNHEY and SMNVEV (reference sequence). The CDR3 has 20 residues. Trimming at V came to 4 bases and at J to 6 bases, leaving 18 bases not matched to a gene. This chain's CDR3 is CASSSGGGGTSGITGNEQFF. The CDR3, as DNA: TGTGCCAGCAGTTCCGGGGGTGGGGGGACTAGCGGGATTACTGGCAATGAGCAGTTCTTC.

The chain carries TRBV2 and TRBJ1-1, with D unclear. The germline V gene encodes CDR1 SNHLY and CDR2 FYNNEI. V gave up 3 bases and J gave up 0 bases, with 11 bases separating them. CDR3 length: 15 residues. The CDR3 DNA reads TGTGCCAGCAGTGACGCGGCGACGTTGAACACTGAAGCTTTCTTT. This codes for CASSDAATLNTEAFF.

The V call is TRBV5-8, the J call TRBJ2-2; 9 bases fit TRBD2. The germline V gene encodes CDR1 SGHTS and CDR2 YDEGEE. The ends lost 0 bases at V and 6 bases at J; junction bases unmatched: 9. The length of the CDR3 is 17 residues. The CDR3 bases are TGTGCCAGCAGCTTGGCTCTCGGCGGGAGGGCAGCCGGGGAGCTGTTTTTT. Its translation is CASSLALGGRAAGELFF. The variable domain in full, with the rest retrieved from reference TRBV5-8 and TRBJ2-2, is EAGVTQSPTHLIKTRGQQATLRCSPISGHTSVYWYQQALGLGLQFLLWYDEGEERNRGNFPPRFSGRQFPNYSSELNVNALELEDSALYLCASSLALGGRAAGELFFGEGSRLTVL.

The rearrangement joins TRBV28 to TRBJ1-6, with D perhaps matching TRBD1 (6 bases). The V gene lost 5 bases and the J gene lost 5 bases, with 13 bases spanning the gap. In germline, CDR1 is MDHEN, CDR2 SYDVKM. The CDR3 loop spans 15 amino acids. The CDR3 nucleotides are TGTGCCAGCAGTCCCCGCCAGGGGAATAATTCACCCCTCCACTTT. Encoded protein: CASSPRQGNNSPLHF.

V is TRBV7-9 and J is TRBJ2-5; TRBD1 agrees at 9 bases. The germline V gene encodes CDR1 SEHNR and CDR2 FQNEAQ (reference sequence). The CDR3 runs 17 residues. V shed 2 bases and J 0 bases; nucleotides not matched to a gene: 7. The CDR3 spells CASSLSGQGHDQETQYF. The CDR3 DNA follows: TGTGCCAGCAGCTTATCTGGACAGGGGCATGACCAAGAGACCCAGTACTTC. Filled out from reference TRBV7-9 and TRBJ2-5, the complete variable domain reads DTGVSQNPRHKITKRGQNVTFRCDPISEHNRLYWYRQTLGQGPEFLTYFQNEAQLEKSRLLSDRFSAERPKGSFSTLEIQRTEQGDSAMYLCASSLSGQGHDQETQYFGPGTRLLVL.

The CDR3 is CASSLGGTMFTDTQYF. CDR3 nucleotide sequence: TGTGCCAGCAGTTTAGGAGGGACGATGTTCACAGATACGCAGTATTTT. The chain couples TRBV27 to TRBJ2-3, with a weak D call TRBD2 (6 bases). CDR1 is MNHEY and CDR2 is SMNVEV in the germline V gene (reference sequence). This CDR3 contains 16 residues. The germline V and J ends were trimmed by 2 bases and 2 bases, with 14 bases remaining between them.

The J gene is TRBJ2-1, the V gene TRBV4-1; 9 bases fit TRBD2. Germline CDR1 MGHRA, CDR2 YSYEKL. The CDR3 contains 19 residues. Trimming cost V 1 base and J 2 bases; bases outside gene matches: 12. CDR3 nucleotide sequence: TGCGCCAGCAGCCAAGCCGGGGGCGGGAGGGCCCTTACCTACAATGAGCAGTTCTTC. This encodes CASSQAGGGRALTYNEQFF.

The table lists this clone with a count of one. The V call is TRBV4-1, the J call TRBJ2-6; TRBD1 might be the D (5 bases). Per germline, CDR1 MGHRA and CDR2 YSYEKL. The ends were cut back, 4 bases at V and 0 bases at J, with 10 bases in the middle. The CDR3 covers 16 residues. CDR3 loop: CASSLNRNSGANVLTF. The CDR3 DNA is TGCGCCAGCAGCCTTAACAGGAACTCTGGGGCCAACGTCCTGACTTTC.

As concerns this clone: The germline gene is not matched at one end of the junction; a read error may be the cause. Here the CDR3 DNA reads TGTGCTAGCAGCCCCTACCCAAATTCACCCCTCCACTTT. Translating it yields CASSPYPNSPLHF. This rearrangement joins TRBV7-7 to TRBJ1-6, with D unclear. The CDR3 spans 13 residues. Germline CDR1 and CDR2: SSHAT and FNYEAQ (reference sequence).

The DNA for the CDR3 is TGTGCCAGCAGCCCACGGGACAGCCTCATGAACACTGAAGCTTTCTTT. Its translation is CASSPRDSLMNTEAFF. This chain uses TRBV9 with TRBJ1-1; 7 bases line up with TRBD1. CDR3 length: 16 amino acids. J was trimmed by 0 bases and V by 4 bases; bases with no gene match: 9. In germline, CDR1 is SGDLS, CDR2 YYNGEE.

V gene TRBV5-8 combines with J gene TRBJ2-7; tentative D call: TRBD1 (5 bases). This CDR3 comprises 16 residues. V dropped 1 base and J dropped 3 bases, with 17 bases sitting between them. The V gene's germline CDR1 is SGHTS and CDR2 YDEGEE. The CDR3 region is CASSLWSTGTNYEQYF. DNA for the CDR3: TGTGCCAGCAGCTTGTGGTCCACAGGCACTAACTACGAGCAGTACTTC.

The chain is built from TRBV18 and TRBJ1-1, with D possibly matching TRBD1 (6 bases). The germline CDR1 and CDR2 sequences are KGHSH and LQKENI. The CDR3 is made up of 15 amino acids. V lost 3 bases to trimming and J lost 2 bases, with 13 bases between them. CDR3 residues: CASSPTTRGNTEAFF. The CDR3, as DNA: TGTGCCAGCTCACCGACAACCAGGGGTAACACTGAAGCTTTCTTT.

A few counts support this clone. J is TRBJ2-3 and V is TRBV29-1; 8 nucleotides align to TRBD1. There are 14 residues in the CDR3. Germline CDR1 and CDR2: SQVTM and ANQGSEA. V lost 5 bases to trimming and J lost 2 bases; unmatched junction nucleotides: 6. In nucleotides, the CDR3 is TGCAGCGTTACAGGGGGACGGCTCACAGATACGCAGTATTTT. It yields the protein CSVTGGRLTDTQYF.

CDR3 in DNA: TGTGCCAGCAGTTTCGGGGTGGACCAAGAGACCCAGTACTTC. Amino acids: CASSFGVDQETQYF. The chain is built from TRBV28 and TRBJ2-5; D may be TRBD2 (5 bases). The CDR3 extends over 14 amino acids. From germline, CDR1 is MDHEN and CDR2 SYDVKM. Trimming left V 3 bases short and J 0 bases short, with 8 bases between.

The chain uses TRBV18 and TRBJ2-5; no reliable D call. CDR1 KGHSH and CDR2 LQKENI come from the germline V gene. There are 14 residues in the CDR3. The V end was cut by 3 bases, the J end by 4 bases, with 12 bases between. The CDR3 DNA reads TGTGCCAGCTCACCCTCTGGGCCAGGAGAGACCCAGTACTTC. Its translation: CASSPSGPGETQYF.

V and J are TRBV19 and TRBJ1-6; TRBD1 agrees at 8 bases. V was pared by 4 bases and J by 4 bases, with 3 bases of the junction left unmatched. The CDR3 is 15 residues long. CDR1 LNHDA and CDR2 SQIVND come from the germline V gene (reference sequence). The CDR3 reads CASSTGTGYNSPLHF. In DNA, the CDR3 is TGTGCCAGTAGTACCGGGACAGGATATAATTCACCCCTCCACTTT.

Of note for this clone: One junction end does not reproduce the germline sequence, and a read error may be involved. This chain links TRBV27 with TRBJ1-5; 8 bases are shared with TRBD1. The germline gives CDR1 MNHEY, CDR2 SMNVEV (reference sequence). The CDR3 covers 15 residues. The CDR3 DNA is TGTGCCAGCAGTTCCCTGTCAGGGGGCAAACAGCCCCAGCATTTT. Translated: CASSSLSGGKQPQHF.

The CDR3 spells CASSLAPTNYGYTF. CDR3 bases: TGTGCCAGCAGCTTAGCCCCAACTAACTATGGCTACACCTTC. This chain links TRBV7-9 with TRBJ1-2; D is uncertain. The length of the CDR3 is 14 residues. Germline CDR1 reads SEHNR; CDR2 reads FQNEAQ (reference sequence). V was trimmed by 0 bases and J by 0 bases, leaving 5 bases between them.

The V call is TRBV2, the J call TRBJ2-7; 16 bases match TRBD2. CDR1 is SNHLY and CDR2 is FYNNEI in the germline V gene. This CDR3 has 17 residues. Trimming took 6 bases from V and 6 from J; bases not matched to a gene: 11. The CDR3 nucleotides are TGTGCCAGCAGAAGGGGACTAGCGGGGGGGCCAGGGGCCGAGCAGTACTTC. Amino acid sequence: CASRRGLAGGPGAEQYF.